The clone carrying this T cell receptor (beta chain) has only a few counts. At one end the junction does not follow the germline gene, possibly because of a read error. The CDR3 has 12 amino acids. Germline V gene lookup returns CDR1 SNHLY and CDR2 FYNNEI. These data originate in a study of blood T cell repertoires in COVID-19. Looking at the study overall: The analysed material was cDNA or gDNA that came from T cells, B-cell-depleted T cells, or PBMCs.

Source study methods: Estimates of nucleated cell counts were drawn from the amplification of reference gene primers. Measured with immunoSEQ multiplex PCR; TCRdb has only the in-frame clones, and not every one. V and J calls plus clone size are reproduced from that table; the DNA served to infer D and trimming. The sample holds about 300,000 clones, around 90% seen once. Grouping used clinical history reported by participants in a survey and questionnaire. Sequenced material: PBMCs or T cells enriched from blood (not recorded which). This sequence joins TRBV2 and TRBJ2-4, with TRBD1 as a possible D gene (7 bases). The receptor's source is a woman aged 18-30 years with acute COVID-19. The CDR3 DNA reads as TGTGCCAGCAGTCAAATCCGGGGGCAGGGGGACTTC. This translates into CASSQIRGQGDF.